This is a list of T cell receptor beta chains from one sample in a study of tumor T cells in aggressive B-cell lymphoma. Sequenced by immunoSEQ multiplex PCR; TCRdb stores in-frame clones only, minus some. Among just over 3,500 clones listed, about nine tenths were seen once. Sequenced material: tumor tissue. These receptors all come from an adult with diffuse large B cell lymphoma. The CDR3 runs from the conserved cysteine through the conserved F or W. The D gene is left open where the match is weak. Rows may omit the clone size; those that give it use once, few, many or a size class.

j_call,d_call,clone_size,v_call,cdr3_nt,cdr3_aa
TRBJ1-1,-,few,TRBV6-1,TGTGCCAGCAGTGAAGGGGGCCTGAACACTGAAGCTTTCTTT,CASSEGGLNTEAFF
TRBJ2-1,-,-,TRBV19,TGTGCCAGTAGACCAGCGTGGAGCTCCTACAATGAGCAGTTCTTC,CASRPAWSSYNEQFF
TRBJ2-2,-,-,TRBV14,TGTGCCAGCAGCCTGCATTGGGGGCCACCTACCCACACCGGGGAGCTGTTTTTT,CASSLHWGPPTHTGELFF
TRBJ1-2,TRBD1,-,TRBV7-2,TGTGCCAGCAGCCCCGCGCCCGGGACAGGGAAGGGCTACACCTTC,CASSPAPGTGKGYTF
TRBJ1-2,-,-,TRBV4-1,TGCGCCAGCAGCCAAATTGAGAGGGTTGACTATGGCTACACCTTC,CASSQIERVDYGYTF
TRBJ2-1,TRBD1,once,TRBV11-2,TGTGCCAGCAGCTACGACAGGGGGCCGTACAATGAGGGGTTCTTC,CASSYDRGPYNEGFF
TRBJ2-5,-,-,TRBV27,TGTGCCAGCAGTTTCGGGCAGGGAGGCAAGACCCAGTACTTC,CASSFGQGGKTQYF
TRBJ1-4,TRBD1,-,TRBV5-1,TGCGCCAGCAGCGTGGACAGGGTGGGCGAAAAACTGTTTTTT,CASSVDRVGEKLFF
TRBJ1-1,TRBD1,-,TRBV7-9,TGTGCCAGCAGCCCCACCCGGTCGGCAGGGGGAGACACTGAAGCTTTCTTT,CASSPTRSAGGDTEAFF
TRBJ1-1,-,few,TRBV29-1,TGCAGCGCCGCGGGGGAGTGGACTGAAGCTTTCTTT,CSAAGEWTEAFF
TRBJ2-3,TRBD2,few,TRBV4-1,TGCGCCAGCAGCCACACTAGCGGGGGGGCCCCCCCCACAGATACGCAGTATTTT,CASSHTSGGAPPTDTQYF
TRBJ1-2,-,-,TRBV6-5,TGTGCCAGCAGTTCTCAGCCCAGGGATGGCTACACCTTC,CASSSQPRDGYTF
TRBJ1-1,-,once,TRBV5-6,TGTGCCAGCAGCCCGGGTGGGACTGAAGCTTTCTTT,CASSPGGTEAFF
TRBJ1-6,-,-,TRBV4-1,TGCGCCAGCAGCCAAGGATTCCTAAACCCCTATAATTCACCCCTCCACTTT,CASSQGFLNPYNSPLHF
TRBJ2-3,TRBD2,-,TRBV11-3,TGTGCCAGCAGCTTGGCTAGCGGGGGGGTGGTCGATACGCAGTATTTT,CASSLASGGVVDTQYF
TRBJ2-5,-,-,TRBV5-1,TGCGCCAGCAGCTTGCGTCCGGACTTTCAAGAGACCCAGTACTTC,CASSLRPDFQETQYF
TRBJ1-2,-,-,TRBV4-1,TGCGCCAGCAGCCAAGATTCTTTCCAGGGGCGGGGCTACACCTTC,CASSQDSFQGRGYTF
TRBJ2-7,TRBD2,once,TRBV5-1,TGCGCCAGCAGCCCCGGGGGGGCAGACTACGAGCAGTACTTC,CASSPGGADYEQYF
TRBJ1-1,TRBD1,once,TRBV28,TGTGCCAGCAGCCGGACAGGGGGTAGGACTGAAGCTTTCTTT,CASSRTGGRTEAFF
TRBJ1-3,-,-,TRBV5-1,TGCGCCAGCAGCTTAAATGGAGGTGAAATAGACACCATATATTTT,CASSLNGGEIDTIYF
TRBJ2-7,-,-,TRBV7-2,TGTGCCAGCAGCATACTAAAGACCTCCTACGAGCAGTACTTC,CASSILKTSYEQYF
TRBJ1-2,-,-,TRBV29-1,TGCAGCGTTGGACAAAGAGCTAACTATGGCTACACCTTC,CSVGQRANYGYTF
TRBJ1-2,TRBD1,-,TRBV10-3,TGTGCCATCAGCTTAATACAGGGACAGGGGGTATCGGGCTACACCTTC,CAISLIQGQGVSGYTF
TRBJ1-1,TRBD1,-,TRBV29-1,TGCAGCGCCGCATACTACAGGGGCGAAGCGACTGAAGCTTTCTTT,CSAAYYRGEATEAFF
TRBJ1-1,TRBD1,once,TRBV5-1,TGCGCCAGCAGCTTGGTGGTGGCAGGGGGCAGGCACACTGAAGCTTTCTTT,CASSLVVAGGRHTEAFF
TRBJ1-1,-,-,TRBV19,TGTGCCAGTAAGTGGGGACAACTCACTGAAGCTTTCTTT,CASKWGQLTEAFF
TRBJ1-6,-,-,TRBV18,TGTGCCAGCTCGCCCTCACACGTACGTAATTCACCCCTCCACTTT,CASSPSHVRNSPLHF
TRBJ1-6,-,-,TRBV30,TGTGCCTGGAGGGCCGGCACCGCGGGGAGTTCACCCCTCCACTTT,CAWRAGTAGSSPLHF
TRBJ1-2,-,-,TRBV28,TGTGCCAACAAGACACCGATTAACTATGGCTACACCTTC,CANKTPINYGYTF
TRBJ1-2,-,-,TRBV4-1,TGCGCCAGCAGCCAAGCGGTACCTCTAAGGGGGGGGAACTATGGCTACACCTTC,CASSQAVPLRGGNYGYTF
TRBJ1-4,-,-,TRBV21-1,TGTGCCAGCAGCAAAGGAGGACAGGGGGGGAATGAAAAACTGTTTTTT,CASSKGGQGGNEKLFF
TRBJ1-6,-,-,TRBV30,TGTGCCTGGAGTGTACCGGGTTCACCCCTCCACTTT,CAWSVPGSPLHF
TRBJ2-5,-,-,TRBV25-1,TGTGCCAGCAGTGTGCGGCGAGGGTACCAAGAGACCCAGTACTTC,CASSVRRGYQETQYF
TRBJ1-1,TRBD1,-,TRBV11-1,TGTGCCAGCAGCTTAACCAGGGGGGACACTGAAGCTTTCTTT,CASSLTRGDTEAFF
TRBJ2-1,-,-,TRBV27,TGTGCCAGCAGTTTAACAGGGTTTACTAGGTCCTACAATGAGCAGTTCTTC,CASSLTGFTRSYNEQFF
TRBJ2-7,TRBD1,-,TRBV29-1,TGCAGCGCGTGGACAGGGCACGAGCAGTACTTC,CSAWTGHEQYF
TRBJ1-3,TRBD1,-,TRBV7-6,TGTGCCAGCAGCATTGGACAGGGCGACTCTGGAAACACCATATATTTT,CASSIGQGDSGNTIYF
TRBJ2-7,-,-,TRBV9,TGTGCCAGCAGCTCGCCTCCGGGGAATTACGAGCAGTACTTC,CASSSPPGNYEQYF
TRBJ2-7,TRBD1,-,TRBV11-2,TGTGCCAGCAGCTTGGACAGGCCCTACGAGCAGTACTTC,CASSLDRPYEQYF
TRBJ2-7,TRBD2,once,TRBV7-2,TGTGCCAGCAGCTCTGCTAGCGGGGGGTCCTACGAGCAGTACTTC,CASSSASGGSYEQYF
TRBJ1-2,TRBD1,-,TRBV9,TGTGCCAGCAGCGTTTCCCGGGACAGCTATGGCTACACCTTC,CASSVSRDSYGYTF
TRBJ2-1,TRBD2,-,TRBV4-3,TGCGCCAGCAGCCAAGATTCTAGCGGGGGGGCAGGTGAGCAGTTCTTC,CASSQDSSGGAGEQFF
TRBJ2-3,TRBD2,-,TRBV7-2,TGTGCCAGCAGCGCACCACGGGCTAGCGGGGGGCCTTGGACAGATACGCAGTATTTT,CASSAPRASGGPWTDTQYF
TRBJ2-7,-,-,TRBV7-6,TGTGCCAGCAGCCCCGGCGGAGGTTGGTCCGAGCAGTACTTC,CASSPGGGWSEQYF
TRBJ1-2,-,once,TRBV6-6,TGTGCCAGCAGTTCGGACATGATGGTCTATGGCTACACCTTC,CASSSDMMVYGYTF
TRBJ2-3,-,-,TRBV13,TGTGCCAGCAGCTTAAGCGGTAGCACAGATACACAGTATTTT,CASSLSGSTDTQYF